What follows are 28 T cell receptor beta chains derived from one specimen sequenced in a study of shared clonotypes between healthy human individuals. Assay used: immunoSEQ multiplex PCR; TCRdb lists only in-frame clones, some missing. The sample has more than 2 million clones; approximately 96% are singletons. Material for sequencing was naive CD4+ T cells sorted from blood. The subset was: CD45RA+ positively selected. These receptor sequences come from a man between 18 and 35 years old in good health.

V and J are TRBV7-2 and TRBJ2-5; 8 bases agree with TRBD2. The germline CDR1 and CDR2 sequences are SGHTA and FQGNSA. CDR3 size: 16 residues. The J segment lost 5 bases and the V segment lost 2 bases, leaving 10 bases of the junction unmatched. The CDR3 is CASSLRAGRVGETQYF. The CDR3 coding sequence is TGTGCCAGCAGCTTACGTGCCGGGAGGGTCGGGGAGACCCAGTACTTC.

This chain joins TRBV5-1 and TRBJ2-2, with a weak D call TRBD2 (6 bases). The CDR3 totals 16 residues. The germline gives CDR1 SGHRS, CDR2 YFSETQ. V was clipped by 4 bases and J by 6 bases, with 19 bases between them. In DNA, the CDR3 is TGCGCCAGCAGCCTGACCGGGACTGCGGGGCCCGGGGAGCTGTTTTTT. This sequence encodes CASSLTGTAGPGELFF.

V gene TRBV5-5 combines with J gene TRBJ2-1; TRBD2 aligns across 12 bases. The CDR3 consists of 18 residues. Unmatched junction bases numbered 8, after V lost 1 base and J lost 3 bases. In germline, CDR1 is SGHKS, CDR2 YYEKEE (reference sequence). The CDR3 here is CASSLSLAGGLLYNEQFF. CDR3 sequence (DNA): TGTGCCAGCAGCTTGTCCCTAGCGGGAGGGCTACTCTACAATGAGCAGTTCTTC.

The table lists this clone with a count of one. CDR3 bases: TGTGCCAGCAGTGAGAGGGTCTCCACAGATACGCAGTATTTT. Protein: CASSERVSTDTQYF. V gene TRBV25-1 combines with J gene TRBJ2-3, with TRBD2 as a possible D gene (5 bases). CDR1 and CDR2 (germline): MGHDK, SYGVNS. The V end lost 3 bases, the J end lost 2 bases, and 9 bases lay between the germline ends. CDR3 length equals 14 residues.

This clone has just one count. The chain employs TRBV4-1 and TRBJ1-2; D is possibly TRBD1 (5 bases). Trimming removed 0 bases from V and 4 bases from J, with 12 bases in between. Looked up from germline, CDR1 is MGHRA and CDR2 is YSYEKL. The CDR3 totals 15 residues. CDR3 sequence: CASSQETLDSYGYTF. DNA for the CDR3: TGCGCCAGCAGCCAAGAAACACTTGACAGCTATGGCTACACCTTC.

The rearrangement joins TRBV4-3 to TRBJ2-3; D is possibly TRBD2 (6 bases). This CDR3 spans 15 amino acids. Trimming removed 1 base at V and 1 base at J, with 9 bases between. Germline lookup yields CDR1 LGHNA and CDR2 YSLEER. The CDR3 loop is CASSQVSGRTDTQYF. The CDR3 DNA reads TGCGCCAGCAGCCAAGTCAGCGGGCGCACAGATACGCAGTATTTT.

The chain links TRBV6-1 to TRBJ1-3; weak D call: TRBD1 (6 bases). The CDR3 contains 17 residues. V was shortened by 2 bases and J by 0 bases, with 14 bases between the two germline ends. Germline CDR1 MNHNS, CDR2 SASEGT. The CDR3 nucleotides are TGTGCCAGCAGTGAATCGCTGGGGGCCAACTCTGGAAACACCATATATTTT. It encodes CASSESLGANSGNTIYF.

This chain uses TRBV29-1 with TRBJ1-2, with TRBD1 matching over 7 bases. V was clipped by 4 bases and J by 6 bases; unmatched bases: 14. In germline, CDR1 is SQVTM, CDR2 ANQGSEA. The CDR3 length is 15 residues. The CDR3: CSVGRGRGPEDGYTF. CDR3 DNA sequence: TGCAGCGTTGGGAGAGGGAGGGGGCCCGAAGATGGCTACACCTTC.

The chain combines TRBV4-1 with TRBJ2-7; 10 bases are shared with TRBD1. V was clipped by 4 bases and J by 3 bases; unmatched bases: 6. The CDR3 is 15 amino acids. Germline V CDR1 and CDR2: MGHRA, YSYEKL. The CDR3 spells CASSRPTGGIYEQYF. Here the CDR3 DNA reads TGCGCCAGCAGCCGCCCGACAGGGGGCATCTACGAGCAGTACTTC.

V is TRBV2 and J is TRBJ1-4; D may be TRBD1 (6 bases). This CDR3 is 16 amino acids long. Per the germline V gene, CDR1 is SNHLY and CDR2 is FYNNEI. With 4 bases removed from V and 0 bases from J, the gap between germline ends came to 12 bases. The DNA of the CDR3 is TGTGCCAGCAGTGGGCAGGGGATTGCAACTAATGAAAAACTGTTTTTT. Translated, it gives CASSGQGIATNEKLFF.

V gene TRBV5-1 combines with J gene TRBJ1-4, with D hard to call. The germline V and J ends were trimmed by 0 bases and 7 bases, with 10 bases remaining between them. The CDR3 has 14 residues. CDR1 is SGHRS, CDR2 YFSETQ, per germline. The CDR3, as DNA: TGCGCCAGCAGCTTGGAATCTGGGGTTGAAAAACTGTTTTTT. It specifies CASSLESGVEKLFF.

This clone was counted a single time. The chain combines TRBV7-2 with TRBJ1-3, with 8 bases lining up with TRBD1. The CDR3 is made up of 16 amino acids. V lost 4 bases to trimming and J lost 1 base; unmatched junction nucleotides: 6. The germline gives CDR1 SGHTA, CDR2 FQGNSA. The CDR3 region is CASSSDRVRSGNTIYF. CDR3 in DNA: TGTGCCAGCAGCTCGGACAGGGTCAGATCTGGAAACACCATATATTTT.

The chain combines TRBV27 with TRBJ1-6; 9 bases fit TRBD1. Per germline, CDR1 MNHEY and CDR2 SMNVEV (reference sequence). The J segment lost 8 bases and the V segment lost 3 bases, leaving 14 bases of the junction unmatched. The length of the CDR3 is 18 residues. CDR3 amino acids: CASSFGTPGQGKDSPLHF. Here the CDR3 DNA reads TGTGCCAGCAGTTTTGGGACCCCGGGACAGGGCAAGGATTCACCCCTCCACTTT.

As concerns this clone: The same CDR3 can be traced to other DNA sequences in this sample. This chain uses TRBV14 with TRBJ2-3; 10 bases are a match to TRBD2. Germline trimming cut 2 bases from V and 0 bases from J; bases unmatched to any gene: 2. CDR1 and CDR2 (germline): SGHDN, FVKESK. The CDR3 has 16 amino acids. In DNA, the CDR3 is TGTGCCAGCAGCCAATGGACTAGCGGTAGCACAGATACGCAGTATTTT. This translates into CASSQWTSGSTDTQYF.

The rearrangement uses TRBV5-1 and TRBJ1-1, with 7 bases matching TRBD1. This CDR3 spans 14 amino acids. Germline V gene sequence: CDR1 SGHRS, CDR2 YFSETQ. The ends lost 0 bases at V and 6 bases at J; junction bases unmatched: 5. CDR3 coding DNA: TGCGCCAGCAGCTTGGGCGGACAGGTACCTGAAGCTTTCTTT. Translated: CASSLGGQVPEAFF.

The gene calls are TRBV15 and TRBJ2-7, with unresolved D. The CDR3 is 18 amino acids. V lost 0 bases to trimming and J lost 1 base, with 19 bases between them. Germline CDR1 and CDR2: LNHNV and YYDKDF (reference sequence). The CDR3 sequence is CATSRDMGLGRSSYEQYF. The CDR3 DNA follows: TGTGCCACCAGCAGAGATATGGGCTTGGGCAGGAGTTCCTACGAGCAGTACTTC.

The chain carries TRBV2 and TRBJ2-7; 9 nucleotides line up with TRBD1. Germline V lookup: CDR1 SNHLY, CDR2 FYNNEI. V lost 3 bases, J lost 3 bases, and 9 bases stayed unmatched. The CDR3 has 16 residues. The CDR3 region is CASSDLTDRGVYEQYF. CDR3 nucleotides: TGTGCCAGCAGTGATTTAACGGACAGGGGCGTCTACGAGCAGTACTTC.

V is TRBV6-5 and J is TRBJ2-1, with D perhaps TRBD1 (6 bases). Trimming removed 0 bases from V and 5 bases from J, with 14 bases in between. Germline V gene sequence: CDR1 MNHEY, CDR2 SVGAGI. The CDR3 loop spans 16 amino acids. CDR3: CASSYSIIQGNNEQFF. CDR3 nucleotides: TGTGCCAGCAGTTACTCGATAATACAGGGTAACAATGAGCAGTTCTTC.

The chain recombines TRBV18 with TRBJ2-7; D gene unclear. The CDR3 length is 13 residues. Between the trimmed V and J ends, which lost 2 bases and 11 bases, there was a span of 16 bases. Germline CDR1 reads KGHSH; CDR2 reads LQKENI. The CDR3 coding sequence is TGTGCCAGCTCACCATCCGAAGCCCAGAACAAGTACTTC. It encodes CASSPSEAQNKYF.

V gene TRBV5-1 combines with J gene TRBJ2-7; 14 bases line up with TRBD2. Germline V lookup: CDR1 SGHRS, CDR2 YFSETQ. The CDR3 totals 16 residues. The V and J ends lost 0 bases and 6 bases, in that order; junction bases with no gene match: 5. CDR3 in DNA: TGCGCCAGCAGCTTGGAAGGGACTAGCGGGAGAGGCGAGCAGTACTTC. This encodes CASSLEGTSGRGEQYF.

DNA for the CDR3: TGCGCCAGCAGTGAAGAGGGCGGAAGCACAGATACGCAGTATTTT. Its protein product is CASSEEGGSTDTQYF. The rearrangement joins TRBV10-1 to TRBJ2-3, with a tentative D call TRBD2 (5 bases). V was trimmed by 3 bases and J by 0 bases, leaving 10 bases between them. Germline V gene data show CDR1 as WNHNN and CDR2 as SYGVQD (reference sequence). The CDR3 runs to 15 residues.

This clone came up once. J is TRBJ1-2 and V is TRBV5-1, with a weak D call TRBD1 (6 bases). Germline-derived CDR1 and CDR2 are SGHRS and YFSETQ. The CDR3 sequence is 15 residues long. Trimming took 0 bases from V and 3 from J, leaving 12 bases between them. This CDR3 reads CASSLVGKGDYGYTF. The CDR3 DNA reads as TGCGCCAGCAGCTTGGTAGGCAAGGGGGACTATGGCTACACCTTC.

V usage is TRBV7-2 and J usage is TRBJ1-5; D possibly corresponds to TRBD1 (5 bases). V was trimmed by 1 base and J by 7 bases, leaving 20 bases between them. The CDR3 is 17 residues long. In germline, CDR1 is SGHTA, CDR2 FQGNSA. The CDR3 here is CASSLVVSTVFSQPQHF. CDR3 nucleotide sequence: TGTGCCAGCAGCTTAGTGGTGTCGACAGTTTTCAGCCAGCCCCAGCATTTT. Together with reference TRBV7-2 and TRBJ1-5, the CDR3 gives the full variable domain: GAGVSQSPSNKVTEKGKDVELRCDPISGHTALYWYRQSLGQGLEFLIYFQGNSAPDKSGLPSDRFSAERTGGSVSTLTIQRTQQEDSAVYLCASSLVVSTVFSQPQHFGDGTRLSIL.

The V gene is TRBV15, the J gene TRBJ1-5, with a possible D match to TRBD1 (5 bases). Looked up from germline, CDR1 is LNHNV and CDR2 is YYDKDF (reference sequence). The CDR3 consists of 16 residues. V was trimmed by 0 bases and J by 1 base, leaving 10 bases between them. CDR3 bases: TGTGCCACCAGCAGAGAAGGCAGGGTAAGCAATCAGCCCCAGCATTTT. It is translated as CATSREGRVSNQPQHF.

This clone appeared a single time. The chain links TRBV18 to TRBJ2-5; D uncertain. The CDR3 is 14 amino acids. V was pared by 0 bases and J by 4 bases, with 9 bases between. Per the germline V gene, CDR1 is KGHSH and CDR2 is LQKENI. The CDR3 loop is CASSPPVSRETQYF. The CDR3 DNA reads TGTGCCAGCTCACCACCGGTTAGCAGAGAGACCCAGTACTTC.

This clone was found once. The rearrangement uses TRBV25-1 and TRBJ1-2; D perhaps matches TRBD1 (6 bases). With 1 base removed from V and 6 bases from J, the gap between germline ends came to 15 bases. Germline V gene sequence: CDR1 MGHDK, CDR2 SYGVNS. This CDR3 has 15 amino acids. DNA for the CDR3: TGTGCCAGCAGTGAATGGGGAGGGGGAATCGATGGCTACACCTTC. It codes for CASSEWGGGIDGYTF.

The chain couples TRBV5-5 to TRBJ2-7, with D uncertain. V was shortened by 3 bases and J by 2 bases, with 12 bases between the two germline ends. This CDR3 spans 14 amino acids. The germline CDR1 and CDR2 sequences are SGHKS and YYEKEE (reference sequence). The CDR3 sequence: CASSSRTGTYEQYF. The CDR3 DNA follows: TGTGCCAGCAGCTCTCGGACGGGTACCTACGAGCAGTACTTC.

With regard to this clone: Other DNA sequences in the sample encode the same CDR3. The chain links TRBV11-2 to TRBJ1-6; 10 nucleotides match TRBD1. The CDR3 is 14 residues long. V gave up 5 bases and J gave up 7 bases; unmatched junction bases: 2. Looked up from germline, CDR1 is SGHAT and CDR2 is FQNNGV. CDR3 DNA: TGTGCCAGCAGCCCGGACAGGGGGAATTCACCCCTCCACTTT. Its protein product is CASSPDRGNSPLHF.